Below, one T cell receptor (beta chain) is given with its context. Its antigen is unknown. Some clones are missing from TCRdb's copy, which holds only in-frame ones; the method was immunoSEQ multiplex PCR. The sample records approximately 6,000 clones, approximately 70% being singletons. The data stem from a study of tissue T cells after allogeneic stem cell transplantation. Study-wide results and caveats: The patient cohort was small and clinically heterogeneous, with limited sampling depth.

The receptor comes from a woman aged 18-50 years with breast cancer. The sequences come from tissue from the rectum, collected at autopsy.

This chain's CDR3 is CASSQVGNEQFF. For the CDR3, the DNA is TGCGCCAGCAGCCAAGTCGGAAATGAGCAGTTCTTC. The chain couples TRBV4-1 to TRBJ2-1; no firm D call. The V gene lost 1 base and the J gene lost 7 bases, with 5 bases spanning the gap. The CDR3 covers 12 residues. Germline V CDR1 and CDR2: MGHRA, YSYEKL.